This record covers a single T cell receptor beta chain. Study processing details: Researchers report that nucleated cell counts were estimated from reference gene primer amplification. Assay: immunoSEQ multiplex PCR; the TCRdb copy retains only in-frame clones and omits some. V and J calls plus clone size are reproduced from that table; the DNA served to infer D and trimming. The sample carries under 200,000 clones, 65% to 85% recorded once. The CDR3 consists of 15 residues. In germline, CDR1 is LNHDA, CDR2 SQIVND (reference sequence). V was clipped by 0 bases and J by 2 bases; unmatched bases: 1. The source of the sample is a study of blood T cell repertoires in COVID-19. Study summary: PBMCs, B-cell-depleted T cells, or T cells were the source of the cDNA or gDNA that made up the material.

This receptor was identified in a woman of 80 years or more with active or convalescent COVID-19. The sequenced sample was peripheral blood. V usage is TRBV19 and J usage is TRBJ1-2, with 9 bases aligning to TRBD1. CDR3 region: CASSIEQGANYGYTF. The CDR3 DNA follows: TGTGCCAGTAGTATAGAACAGGGGGCGAACTATGGCTACACCTTC.